This T cell receptor (beta chain) comes out of a study of blood T cell repertoires in COVID-19. About the research overall: The origin of the acute and convalescent COVID-19 samples was the United States, Italy and Spain.

The data were produced by immunoSEQ multiplex PCR, yet TCRdb's version contains in-frame clones alone and is incomplete. The sample yields roughly 48,000 clones, about nine tenths seen once. V gave up 6 bases and J gave up 7 bases; unmatched junction bases: 8. CDR3 length: 14 amino acids. Looked up from germline, CDR1 is SEHNR and CDR2 is FQNEAQ (reference sequence). The sequencing input was peripheral blood. This clonotype was obtained from a human donor in a cohort sampled during active COVID-19. This chain connects TRBV7-9 to TRBJ2-7, with 11 bases that match TRBD1. The CDR3 region has the DNA TGTGCCAGCAGTTCCGGGACAGGGGGTTGGGAGCAGTACTTC. Amino acid sequence: CASSSGTGGWEQYF. Full variable domain (missing parts from reference TRBV7-9 and TRBJ2-7): DTGVSQNPRHKITKRGQNVTFRCDPISEHNRLYWYRQTLGQGPEFLTYFQNEAQLEKSRLLSDRFSAERPKGSFSTLEIQRTEQGDSAMYLCASSSGTGGWEQYFGPGTRLTVT.